This T cell receptor (beta chain) was captured in a study of CD8+ T cells in alopecia areata (dated by TCRdb to the late 2010s). With regard to the full study: The treated patients took part in an open-label pilot trial in which moderate-to-severe alopecia areata was treated with oral tofacitinib at 5 to 10 mg twice daily. Tofacitinib was administered for 6 to 18 months, and 6 months of follow-up off drug were then conducted to assess delayed response and recurrence. Biopsies were taken from tofacitinib-treated patients at baseline and again at 4 and 24 weeks into treatment, and several of those patients also had a later scalp biopsy. In treated patients, disease severity was measured using the SALT score, which gives the percentage of scalp surface area affected. Amplification of TCRbeta CDR3 regions was done by immunoSEQ multiplex PCR using 35 Vbeta forward primers and 13 Jbeta reverse primers. In humans, TCRbeta sequencing was performed on scalp tissue and on sorted CD4+ and CD8+ peripheral blood T cells from healthy controls and from patients with patchy or totalis/universalis alopecia areata. To study T cell clonal expansion in alopecia areata, the researchers applied high-throughput TCRbeta sequencing to both the C3H/HeJ mouse model and human patients. RNA came from the PAXgene miRNA kit for fixed scalp, the miRNeasy kit for PBMCs, and the RNeasy kit for mouse skin. Scalp clonality was compared across normal scalp (n=4), patchy alopecia areata scalp (n=8), and alopecia totalis/universalis scalp (n=8).

What this sample's treatment or condition label stands for: oral pan-JAK inhibitor, 5-10 mg twice daily. Lesional scalp punch biopsies and peripheral blood were obtained from alopecia areata patients. PBMCs were isolated by density centrifugation and stained for CD3, CD4 and CD8, and CD4+ and CD8+ T cells were sorted on a FACSAria. V is cut by 7 bases and J by 4 bases, and the space between the germline ends is 13 bases. Via the germline V gene, CDR1 is SQVTM and CDR2 ANQGSEA. The CDR3 measures 12 amino acids from cysteine to phenylalanine. The sequence is cut down to CDR3 DNA, 36 bases in frame from base 1. On the study overall, not on this receptor specifically: Compared with normal scalp, lesional scalp had higher clonality and more expanded CD8+ clones, particularly in alopecia totalis/universalis, a pattern that suggests antigenic drive. Many expanded lesional clones were found to persist in scalp and blood during tofacitinib treatment, and relapse after treatment cessation may be partly explained by this persistence. Scalp TCR repertoire analysis is complicated because resident alphabeta T cells in normal human skin are also sequenced, whereas mouse skin is dominated by gammadelta T cells. The treated cohort was small, with a single nonresponder, so links between baseline CD8+ expansion and response need larger studies. Scalp clonality and the number of expanded CD8+ clones among the top 100 scalp clones were significantly decreased by tofacitinib. Compared with mice, TCR sequences shared between patients were less clear, possibly partly because of HLA diversity across the patient population.

A remark on this clone: The antigen this receptor binds is unknown. Qualities for individual bases were not recorded, and no much larger clone is one base off.

Libraries were built with the immunoSEQ multiplex PCR assay. To provide template for TCR sequencing, every sample had RNA extracted and reverse transcribed into cDNA. SuperScript III was used for first-strand cDNA synthesis, primed with a 2:1 mix of oligo-dT and random hexamers. A synthetic immune receptor repertoire was used to assess amplification bias, and residual bias was removed computationally. From the authors' description of their analysis: After raw reads were preprocessed to remove errors, the CDR3 was defined following IMGT conventions as running from the conserved cysteine to phenylalanine. Clonality was computed as 1 minus the Shannon entropy, with the entropy normalized by log2 of the number of productive unique TCRs. Scalp TCRbeta sequences were cross-referenced with sorted blood CD4 and CD8 repertoires so that the CD4 or CD8 identity of scalp clones could be inferred. Imported from immuneACCESS, the table was reduced by TCRdb to in-frame sequences with V and J called. These copies leave out some clones; in studies compared against another copy, an unresolved V gene accounts for under half, and the cause of the remainder is not known. The DNA was the basis for D and trimming; V, J and clone size are from that table. The sample yields 150,000 to 200,000 clones; about half were counted once. The top ten hold 9.5% to 13% of the sample.

This clonotype was sampled from a human donor with alopecia areata. The sample was CD8+ T cells sorted from blood, taken at roughly week 52, from a patient treated with tofacitinib. The rearrangement combines TRBV29-1 with TRBJ1-1, with an unclear D gene assignment. Here the CDR3 is given as CSGFGRSTEAFF. The nucleotide sequence reads as follows: TGCAGCGGGTTCGGGAGGTCCACTGAAGCTTTCTTT.